Shown below are 32 T cell receptor beta chains from a single sample sequenced in a study of T-cell memory formation after mild COVID-19. TCRdb re-analysed the 5' RACE reads in MiXCR, keeping a single row per CDR3 protein. The sample yields a few hundred thousand distinct CDR3 sequences, 20% to 25% seen once. The sample was PBMCs or a T cell subset sorted from them (not recorded which). Receptors originate from a man younger than 35 who had mild COVID-19 (a few samples of this study predate the infection). Cell type and time point are not known.

The V gene is TRBV5-1, the J gene TRBJ1-6; D remains unclear. The CDR3 runs to 17 residues. Germline loops: CDR1 SGHRS, CDR2 YFSETQ. Trimming took off 3 bases at V and 5 bases at J, with 18 bases between the two ends. Here the CDR3 reads CASSSGIAGVDNSPLHF. The CDR3 coding sequence is TGCGCCAGCAGCTCGGGCATCGCAGGCGTTGATAATTCACCCCTCCACTTT.

The rearrangement links TRBV4-1 to TRBJ1-5, with D tentatively TRBD1 (5 bases). Germline V gene data show CDR1 as MGHRA and CDR2 as YSYEKL. V lost 4 bases and J 0 bases, leaving 16 bases between the germline ends. This CDR3 comprises 17 residues. CDR3 DNA sequence: TGCGCCAGCAGCCCCCGGCAGGGCAGTTATAGCAATCAGCCCCAGCATTTT. It is translated as CASSPRQGSYSNQPQHF.

This sequence joins TRBV5-4 and TRBJ1-1, with D unresolved. V was pared by 4 bases and J by 7 bases, with 11 bases between. In germline, CDR1 is SGHNT, CDR2 YYREEE (reference sequence). The CDR3 loop spans 12 amino acids. CDR3 in amino acids: CASSLSTVEAFF. CDR3 nucleotide sequence: TGTGCCAGCAGCCTCTCGACCGTTGAAGCTTTCTTT.

This clonotype showed up just a few times. The rearrangement uses TRBV7-2 and TRBJ2-3; no clear D gene. This CDR3 has 13 amino acids. Between the trimmed V and J ends, which lost 1 base and 2 bases, there was a span of 4 bases. In germline, CDR1 is SGHTA, CDR2 FQGNSA. CDR3 amino acids: CASSLVHTDTQYF. CDR3 bases: TGTGCCAGCAGCTTAGTCCACACAGATACGCAGTATTTT.

The chain combines TRBV20-1 with TRBJ1-2; 7 nucleotides match TRBD1. Trimming at V came to 5 bases and at J to 0 bases, leaving 6 bases not matched to a gene. The CDR3 has 14 amino acids. CDR1 is DFQATT, CDR2 SNEGSKA, per germline (reference sequence). The CDR3 DNA follows: TGCAGTGCTGAGGGGGCCCGGGCTAACTATGGCTACACCTTC. Encoded protein: CSAEGARANYGYTF.

The CDR3 here is CASSIDRGGYTF. CDR3 nucleotide sequence: TGTGCCAGCAGCATAGACAGGGGTGGCTACACCTTC. V and J are TRBV7-9 and TRBJ1-2; 8 nucleotides line up with TRBD1. V shed 5 bases, J shed 7 bases, and the junction held 3 bases outside the gene matches. The germline gives CDR1 SEHNR, CDR2 FQNEAQ (reference sequence). The CDR3 length is 12 residues.

The chain uses TRBV7-3 and TRBJ1-1, with D tentatively TRBD1 (6 bases). The CDR3 contains 13 residues. Deletions cut 7 bases from V and 10 bases from J, with 19 bases between. Germline loops: CDR1 SGHTA, CDR2 FQGTGA. CDR3 sequence reads: CASISPGVGGAFF. Written as DNA, the CDR3 is TGTGCCAGCATCTCCCCTGGGGTAGGGGGAGCTTTCTTT.

The chain couples TRBV7-2 to TRBJ2-1; D is uncertain. Germline CDR1 and CDR2: SGHTA and FQGNSA. Trimming stripped 2 bases from V and 10 bases from J, with 9 bases between. CDR3 length: 12 amino acids. This chain's CDR3 is CASSLPPSEQFF. CDR3 DNA: TGTGCCAGCAGCTTACCCCCCTCGGAGCAGTTCTTC.

The table lists this clonotype with many counts. CDR3: CASGFTDTQYF. In nucleotides, the CDR3 is TGTGCCAGCGGGTTCACAGATACGCAGTATTTT. This sequence joins TRBV12-5 and TRBJ2-3; a possible D gene is TRBD2 (6 bases). Germline V CDR1 and CDR2: LGHNT, FRNRAP. This CDR3 comprises 11 residues.

In DNA form, the CDR3 reads TGCAGTGCTAGAGATCGGGTCGGGACAGGGGCCAACACTGAAGCTTTCTTT. Translation: CSARDRVGTGANTEAFF. This chain connects TRBV20-1 to TRBJ1-1; TRBD1 aligns across 10 bases. CDR3 length: 17 amino acids. V shed 0 bases and J 2 bases; nucleotides not matched to a gene: 9. Germline assignment: CDR1 DFQATT and CDR2 SNEGSKA (reference sequence).

The CDR3: CASSSTGSYEQYF. The CDR3 bases are TGTGCCAGCAGTTCAACAGGCTCCTACGAGCAGTACTTC. The chain employs TRBV12-3 or TRBV12-4 and TRBJ2-7, with D maybe TRBD1 (5 bases). The CDR3 runs 13 residues. Deletions cut 4 bases from V and 0 bases from J, with 7 bases between.

This rearrangement joins TRBV7-2 to TRBJ2-3; 7 nucleotides agree with TRBD2. The CDR3 consists of 15 residues. CDR1 and CDR2 (germline): SGHTA, FQGNSA. V lost 1 base, J lost 4 bases, and 5 bases stayed unmatched. The CDR3 DNA sequence: TGTGCCAGCAGCTTAGTCGGGGGGAGGGCAGATACGCAGTATTTT. This sequence encodes CASSLVGGRADTQYF.

This clonotype was counted a few times. This sequence joins TRBV5-1 and TRBJ2-5, with D hard to call. V was clipped by 4 bases and J by 2 bases, with 6 bases between them. The CDR3 loop spans 12 amino acids. Germline V CDR1 and CDR2: SGHRS, YFSETQ. The CDR3 DNA reads as TGCGCCAGCAGCCAGAGTCAAGAGACCCAGTACTTC. It yields the protein CASSQSQETQYF. Looking up the rest from reference TRBV5-1 and TRBJ2-5 gives the full variable domain: KAGVTQTPRYLIKTRGQQVTLSCSPISGHRSVSWYQQTPGQGLQFLFEYFSETQRNKGNFPGRFSGRQFSNSRSEMNVSTLELGDSALYLCASSQSQETQYFGPGTRLLVL.

This clonotype appeared a few times. The chain recombines TRBV5-1 with TRBJ1-6; 10 positions agree with TRBD1. The junction had 8 bases not matched to a gene; V was cut back by 7 bases and J by 10 bases. Germline CDR1 and CDR2: SGHRS and YFSETQ. The CDR3 is made up of 14 amino acids. The CDR3 sequence: CASRGDRGFSPLHF. For the CDR3, the DNA is TGCGCCAGCCGTGGGGACAGGGGATTCTCACCCCTCCACTTT.

The sample holds a few counts of this clonotype. This chain connects TRBV12-3 or TRBV12-4 to TRBJ1-2; D is perhaps TRBD1 (5 bases). CDR3 length: 14 residues. Between the trimmed V and J ends, which lost 6 bases and 8 bases, there was a span of 19 bases. Here the CDR3 reads CASSLSFFKGGYTF. DNA for the CDR3: TGTGCCAGCAGCCTCAGTTTCTTTAAGGGGGGCTACACCTTC.

The gene calls are TRBV11-1 and TRBJ2-1; TRBD2 agrees at 10 bases. The trim removed 5 bases at V and 5 bases at J, leaving 6 bases unmatched. The CDR3 spans 15 residues. Germline V gene data show CDR1 as SGHAT and CDR2 as FQDESV (reference sequence). In DNA, the CDR3 is TGTGCCAGCAGCAGTCTAGCGGGGGCCGACAATGAGCAGTTCTTC. Its protein product is CASSSLAGADNEQFF.

This clonotype was seen a few times. This chain connects TRBV29-1 to TRBJ1-1; weak D call: TRBD1 (5 bases). V was pared by 7 bases and J by 0 bases, with 12 bases between. The CDR3 has 13 amino acids. Germline V lookup: CDR1 SQVTM, CDR2 ANQGSEA. CDR3 bases: TGCAGCGCCCAGGGATCCATGAACACTGAAGCTTTCTTT. Its translation is CSAQGSMNTEAFF. The entire variable domain, with the rest obtained from reference TRBV29-1 and TRBJ1-1, is as follows: SAVISQKPSRDICQRGTSLTIQCQVDSQVTMMFWYRQQPGQSLTLIATANQGSEATYESGFVIDKFPISRPNLTFSTLTVSNMSPEDSSIYLCSAQGSMNTEAFFGQGTRLTVV.

The rearrangement links TRBV18 to TRBJ2-5, with a tentative D call TRBD1 (6 bases). This CDR3 has 15 residues. V lost 3 bases and J 2 bases, leaving 13 bases between the germline ends. Germline lookup yields CDR1 KGHSH and CDR2 LQKENI. The CDR3 here is CASSPNQGTQETQYF. Written as DNA, the CDR3 is TGTGCCAGCTCACCTAATCAGGGGACACAAGAGACCCAGTACTTC.

This clonotype has a handful of counts. The rearrangement uses TRBV21-1 and TRBJ2-7; TRBD2, the D gene given by the table, was not confirmed from the DNA. TRBV21-1 is a pseudogene segment. The CDR3 sequence is 16 residues long. The CDR3: CASSKGASGGPYEQYF. For the CDR3, the DNA is TGTGCCAGCAGCAAAGGTGCTAGCGGGGGACCCTACGAGCAGTACTTC.

The J gene is TRBJ1-1, the V gene TRBV20-1; D not certain. The CDR3 runs to 12 residues. With 3 bases removed from V and 7 bases from J, the gap between germline ends came to 12 bases. The germline gives CDR1 DFQATT, CDR2 SNEGSKA (reference sequence). CDR3 sequence reads: CSARWANVEAFF. In nucleotides, the CDR3 is TGCAGTGCTAGGTGGGCCAACGTTGAAGCTTTCTTT.

The V call is TRBV11-2, the J call TRBJ1-2; D may be TRBD1 (6 bases). This CDR3 comprises 16 residues. V lost 1 base and J 4 bases, leaving 16 bases between the germline ends. Germline V gene sequence: CDR1 SGHAT, CDR2 FQNNGV. CDR3: CASSLGPYDRSYGYTF. CDR3 sequence (DNA): TGTGCCAGCAGCTTAGGTCCTTACGACAGGTCCTATGGCTACACCTTC. The complete variable domain, with remaining parts taken from reference TRBV11-2 and TRBJ1-2, reads EAGVAQSPRYKIIEKRQSVAFWCNPISGHATLYWYQQILGQGPKLLIQFQNNGVVDDSQLPKDRFSAERLKGVDSTLKIQPAKLEDSAVYLCASSLGPYDRSYGYTFGSGTRLTVV.

This clonotype was detected a few times. CDR3 loop: CASTAIEGNEQFF. The CDR3 region has the DNA TGTGCCAGCACCGCAATTGAGGGCAATGAGCAGTTCTTC. The chain has TRBV7-6 and TRBJ2-1; possible D gene TRBD2, 5 bases. The CDR3 is made up of 13 amino acids. Germline lookup yields CDR1 SGHVS and CDR2 FNYEAQ. Trimming took off 7 bases at V and 6 bases at J, with 13 bases between the two ends.

The chain employs TRBV2 and TRBJ2-5; possible D gene TRBD2, 6 bases. The CDR3 totals 15 residues. The V and J ends lost 8 bases and 6 bases respectively, with 22 bases between them. The germline gives CDR1 SNHLY, CDR2 FYNNEI. In nucleotides, the CDR3 is TGTGCCAGCGGGCCAGGGACTCTGTCGGGGAAGACCCAGTACTTC. It specifies CASGPGTLSGKTQYF.

This clonotype was detected a few times. The chain uses TRBV30 and TRBJ1-5, with D possibly matching TRBD1 (5 bases). The V gene's germline CDR1 is GTSNPN and CDR2 SVGIG (reference sequence). The V and J ends lost 0 bases and 7 bases respectively, with 10 bases between them. This CDR3 is built from 13 residues. The CDR3 nucleotides read TGTGCCTGGAGTGTACTGGGGGAACAGCCCCAGCATTTT. As protein: CAWSVLGEQPQHF.

The rearrangement joins TRBV7-9 to TRBJ2-5; TRBD1 might be the D (5 bases). CDR3 length: 19 residues. Looked up from germline, CDR1 is SEHNR and CDR2 is FQNEAQ (reference sequence). V dropped 4 bases and J dropped 6 bases, with 30 bases sitting between them. In DNA form, the CDR3 reads TGTGCCAGCAGCTCGGCCCGTCTGAATATGGTCCAGGGTGGGAAGACCCAGTACTTC. Protein product: CASSSARLNMVQGGKTQYF.

In its sample, this clonotype was seen a few times. The chain employs TRBV7-9 and TRBJ2-3; 7 bases fit TRBD2. Germline assignment: CDR1 SEHNR and CDR2 FQNEAQ (reference sequence). The CDR3 sequence is 18 residues long. J was trimmed by 0 bases and V by 4 bases; bases with no gene match: 13. CDR3 in DNA: TGTGCCAGCAGCTCCAAGGGCGGGGGACCAGGTAGCACAGATACGCAGTATTTT. It specifies CASSSKGGGPGSTDTQYF.

The chain couples TRBV5-1 to TRBJ2-5; no clear D. The CDR3 is 17 amino acids. V was trimmed by 2 bases and J by 0 bases, leaving 17 bases between them. The V gene's germline CDR1 is SGHRS and CDR2 YFSETQ. The CDR3 region is CASSFGRTNMYQETQYF. CDR3 nucleotide sequence: TGCGCCAGCAGCTTTGGCCGGACCAACATGTACCAAGAGACCCAGTACTTC.

This clonotype was counted many times. This chain connects TRBV4-3 to TRBJ2-1; no clear D gene. The germline V gene encodes CDR1 LGHNA and CDR2 YSLEER. CDR3 length: 13 amino acids. V shed 1 base and J shed 7 bases, with 8 bases lying between them. This CDR3 is CASSQARPNEQFF. The CDR3 DNA reads TGCGCCAGCAGCCAAGCCCGCCCGAATGAGCAGTTCTTC.

The chain uses TRBV5-6 and TRBJ1-3; 7 bases are shared with TRBD1. Trimming took 3 bases from V and 8 from J; bases not matched to a gene: 5. CDR1 is SGHDT and CDR2 is YYEEEE in the germline V gene. The CDR3 is 13 residues long. The CDR3 loop is CASSSRTGYTIYF. The CDR3 nucleotides are TGTGCCAGCAGCTCCAGGACAGGCTACACCATATATTTT.

This clonotype was detected a few times. The chain combines TRBV12-3 or TRBV12-4 with TRBJ1-5, with D perhaps matching TRBD1 (6 bases). V was pared by 7 bases and J by 5 bases, with 12 bases between. This CDR3 has 13 residues. The chain's CDR3 is CASTGQSDQPQHF. The CDR3 bases are TGTGCCAGCACCGGACAGTCCGATCAGCCCCAGCATTTT.

This clonotype was counted between two and nine times. The genes are TRBV6-6 and TRBJ1-1; no clear D. The ends were cut back, 6 bases at V and 3 bases at J, with 11 bases in the middle. Germline-derived CDR1 and CDR2 are MNHNY and SVGAGI (reference sequence). This CDR3 comprises 13 residues. The chain's CDR3 is CASSPPMDTEAFF. Written as DNA, the CDR3 is TGTGCCAGCAGCCCACCAATGGACACTGAAGCTTTCTTT.

This clonotype was seen a few times. The J gene is TRBJ2-2, the V gene TRBV7-8; 13 bases line up with TRBD2. This CDR3 has 19 amino acids. Germline loops: CDR1 SGHVS, CDR2 FQNEAQ. V dropped 3 bases and J dropped 0; count of bases not matched to a gene: 7. The CDR3 DNA sequence: TGTGCCAGCAGCTTGCGGACTAGCGGGGGCAACTCGAACACCGGGGAGCTGTTTTTT. This encodes CASSLRTSGGNSNTGELFF.